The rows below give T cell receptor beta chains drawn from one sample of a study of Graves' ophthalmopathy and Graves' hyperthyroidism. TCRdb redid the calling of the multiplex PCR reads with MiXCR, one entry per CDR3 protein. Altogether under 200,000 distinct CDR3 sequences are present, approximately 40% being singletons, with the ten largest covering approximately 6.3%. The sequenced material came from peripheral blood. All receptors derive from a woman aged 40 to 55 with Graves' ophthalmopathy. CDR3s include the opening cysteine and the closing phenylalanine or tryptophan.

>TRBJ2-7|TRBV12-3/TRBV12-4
CASSRSGTEFYEQYF
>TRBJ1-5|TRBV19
CASSIDLTVGNQPQHF
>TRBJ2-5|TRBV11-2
CASSQSGTQYF
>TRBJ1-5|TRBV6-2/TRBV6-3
CASRDRITSGNQPQHF
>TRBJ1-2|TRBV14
CASSRPGTGDGYTF
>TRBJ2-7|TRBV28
CASTFALKAGLYEQYF
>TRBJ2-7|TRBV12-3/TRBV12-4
CASSLESRDRYEQYF
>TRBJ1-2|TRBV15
CATSRRDREAGYTF
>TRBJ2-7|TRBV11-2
CASSFSQGDEQYF
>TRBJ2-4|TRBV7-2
CATSDSWGEGKNIQYF
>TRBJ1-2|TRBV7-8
CASSKQLQGIGYTF
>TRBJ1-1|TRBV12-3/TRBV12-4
CASIPLLGSYTEAFF
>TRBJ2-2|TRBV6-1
CASLGLAGLNTGELVF
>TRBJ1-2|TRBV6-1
CASSEAGWNYGYTF
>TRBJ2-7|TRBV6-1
CASRWSVGPEQYF
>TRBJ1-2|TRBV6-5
CASSYSTGVSNYGYTF
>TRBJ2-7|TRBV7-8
CASSSRGTDEIYEQYF
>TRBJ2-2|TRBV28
CASSNIPGQGDTGELFF
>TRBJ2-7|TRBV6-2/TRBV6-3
CASREPGQNYEQYF
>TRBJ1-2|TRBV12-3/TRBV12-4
CASSPSLVYGYTF
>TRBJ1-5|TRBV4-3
CASSQDFGGNQPQHF
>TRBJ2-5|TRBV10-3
CAISPGGETQYF